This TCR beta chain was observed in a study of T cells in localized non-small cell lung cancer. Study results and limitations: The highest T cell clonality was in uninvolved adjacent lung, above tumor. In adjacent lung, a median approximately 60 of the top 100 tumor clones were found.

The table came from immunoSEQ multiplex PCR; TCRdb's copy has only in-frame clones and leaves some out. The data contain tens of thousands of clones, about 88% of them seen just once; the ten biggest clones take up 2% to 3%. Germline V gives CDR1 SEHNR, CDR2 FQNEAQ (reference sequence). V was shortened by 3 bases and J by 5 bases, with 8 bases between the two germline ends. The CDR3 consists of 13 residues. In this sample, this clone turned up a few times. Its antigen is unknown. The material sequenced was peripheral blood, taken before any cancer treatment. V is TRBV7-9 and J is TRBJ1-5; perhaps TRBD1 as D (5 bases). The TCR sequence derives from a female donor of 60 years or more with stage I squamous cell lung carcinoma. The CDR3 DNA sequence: TGTGCCAGCAGCTTCACAGGCGATCAGCCCCAGCATTTT. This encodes CASSFTGDQPQHF.